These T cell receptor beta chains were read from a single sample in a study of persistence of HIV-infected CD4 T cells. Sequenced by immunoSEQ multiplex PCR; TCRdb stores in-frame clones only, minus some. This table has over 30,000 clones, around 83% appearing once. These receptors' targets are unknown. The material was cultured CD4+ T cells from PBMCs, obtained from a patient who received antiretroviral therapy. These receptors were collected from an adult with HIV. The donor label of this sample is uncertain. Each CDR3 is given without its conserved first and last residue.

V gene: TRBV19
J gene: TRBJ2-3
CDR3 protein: ASSIYGDSTDTQY

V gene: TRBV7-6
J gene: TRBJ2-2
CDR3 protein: ASSLYGAGEGGELF

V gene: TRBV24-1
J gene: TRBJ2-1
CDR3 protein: ATSDATGTGRVSYNEQF

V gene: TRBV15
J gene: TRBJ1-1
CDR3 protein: ATSRGWGGPNTEAF

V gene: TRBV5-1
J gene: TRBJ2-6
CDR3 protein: ASSSASGANVLT

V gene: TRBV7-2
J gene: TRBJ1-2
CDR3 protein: ASSSGGGRTYGYT

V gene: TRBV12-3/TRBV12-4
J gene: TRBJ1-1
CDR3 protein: ASSLHLNTEAF

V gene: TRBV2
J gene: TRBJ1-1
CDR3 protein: ASRVNQGPNTEAF

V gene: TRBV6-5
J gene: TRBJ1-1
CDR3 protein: ASSYQENTEAF

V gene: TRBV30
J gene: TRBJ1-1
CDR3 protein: AWSSGQGPNTEAF

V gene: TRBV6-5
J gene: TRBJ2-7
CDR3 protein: ATTGTPSYEQY

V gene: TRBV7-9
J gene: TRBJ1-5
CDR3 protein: ASSKQGPDQPQH

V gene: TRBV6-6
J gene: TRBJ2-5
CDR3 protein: ASSYSKQETQY

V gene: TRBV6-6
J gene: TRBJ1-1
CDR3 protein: ASSYPQVAEAF

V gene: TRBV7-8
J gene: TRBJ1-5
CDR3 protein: ASSSQGNGQPQH

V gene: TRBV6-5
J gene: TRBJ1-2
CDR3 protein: ASSTDPGGYT

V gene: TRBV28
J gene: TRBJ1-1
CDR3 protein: ASTSPATTNTEAF

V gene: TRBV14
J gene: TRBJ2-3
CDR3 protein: ASSQGTFPGADTQY

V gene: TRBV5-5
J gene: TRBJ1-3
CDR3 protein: ASSLTPGPSGNTIY

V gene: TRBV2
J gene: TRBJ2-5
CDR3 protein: ASSVQYGTSGPRETQY

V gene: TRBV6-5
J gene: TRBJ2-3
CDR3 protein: ASSRWVRGADTQY

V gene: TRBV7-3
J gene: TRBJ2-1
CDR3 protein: ASSPGLNEQF

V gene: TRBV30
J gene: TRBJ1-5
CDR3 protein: ACLSTGSNQPQH

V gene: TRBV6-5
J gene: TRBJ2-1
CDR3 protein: ASSYSGLAGGNEQF

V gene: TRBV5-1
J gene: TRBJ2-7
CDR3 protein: ASSSVGTGLSYEQY

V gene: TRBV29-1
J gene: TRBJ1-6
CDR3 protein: SVRQGYNSPLH

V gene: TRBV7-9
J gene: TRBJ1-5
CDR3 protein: ASSSSGVSNQPQH

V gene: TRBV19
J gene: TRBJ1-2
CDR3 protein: ASQPPQGYGYT

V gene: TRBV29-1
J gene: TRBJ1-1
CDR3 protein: SVEGQSNTEAF

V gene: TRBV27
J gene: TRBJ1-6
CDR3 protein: ASSFRGTNSPLH

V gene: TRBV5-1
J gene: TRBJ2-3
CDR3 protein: ASSLAGMADTQY

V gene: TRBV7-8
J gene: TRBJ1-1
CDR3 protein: ASTIQGARTEAF

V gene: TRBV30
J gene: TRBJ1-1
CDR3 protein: AWTWGAGGLNTEAF

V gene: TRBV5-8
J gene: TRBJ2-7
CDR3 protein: ASSSTTVYEQY

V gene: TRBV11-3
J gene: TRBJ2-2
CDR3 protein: ASSFLTGQELF

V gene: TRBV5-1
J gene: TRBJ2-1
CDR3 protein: ASSLGRTSYNEQF

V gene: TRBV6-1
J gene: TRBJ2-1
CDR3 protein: ASSEEGDRYEQF

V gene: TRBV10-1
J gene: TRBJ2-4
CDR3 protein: ASSDGGSAKNIQY

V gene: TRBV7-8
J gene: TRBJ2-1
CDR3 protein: ASSFGLGGEQF

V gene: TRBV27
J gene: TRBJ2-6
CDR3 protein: ASSPDRAGANVLT

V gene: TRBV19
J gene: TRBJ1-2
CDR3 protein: ASRDRDYGYT

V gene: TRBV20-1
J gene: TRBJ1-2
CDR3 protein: SASETGTYGYT

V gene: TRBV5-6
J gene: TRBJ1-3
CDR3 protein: ASSLGLPRRNTIY

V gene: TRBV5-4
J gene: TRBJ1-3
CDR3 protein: ASSFGQGTGNTIY

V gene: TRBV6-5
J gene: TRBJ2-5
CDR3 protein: ASRRAGGRETQY

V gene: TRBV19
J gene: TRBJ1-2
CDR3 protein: ASSITWTGGAGGYT

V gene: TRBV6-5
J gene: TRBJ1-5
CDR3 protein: ASRAGTGLNQPQH

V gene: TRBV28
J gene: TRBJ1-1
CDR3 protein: ASSFTGGANTEAF

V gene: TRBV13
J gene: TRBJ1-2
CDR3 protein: ASSLQENYGYT

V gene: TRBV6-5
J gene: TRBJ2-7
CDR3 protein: ASSYTGATTYEQY

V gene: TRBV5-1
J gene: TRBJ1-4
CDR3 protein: ASSFHGDEKLF